The T cell receptor (beta chain) under discussion was sequenced for a study of response to subunit inactivated influenza vaccine. Details on this clonotype: Its antigen is currently unknown. The junction does not match germline at one end; this may be a read error.

Looked up from germline, CDR1 is SGHNT and CDR2 is YYREEE (reference sequence). The length of the CDR3 is 15 residues. Regarding the study as a whole: The authors put forward the suggestion that each seasonal influenza vaccination may bring in only a limited number of new T cells.

TCRdb redid the calling of the RT-PCR reads with MiXCR, one entry per CDR3 protein. The data hold a few hundred thousand distinct CDR3 sequences, with 12% to 15% observed a single time. This sequence joins TRBV5-4 and TRBJ2-1; 15 bases map to TRBD2. The TCR comes from a middle-aged man who received an inactivated influenza vaccine. Sequencing used PBMCs from blood, obtained about 12 days after vaccination. The CDR3 DNA is TGTGCCAGCAGCTTGGGTGGGACTAGCGGGGGGTTCAAGGTCTTC. Translating gives CASSLGGTSGGFKVF.